This T cell receptor (beta chain) was recorded in a study of blood T cell repertoires in COVID-19 (dated by TCRdb to 2018 to 2021). Describing the broader study: Samples covering the acute and convalescent phases of COVID-19 were provided by collaborators in the United States, Italy and Spain. The material from the prospective study consisted of cDNA or gDNA derived from T cells, B-cell-depleted T cells, or PBMCs. Deeply sampled blood TCRbeta repertoires from subjects exposed to, actively infected with, or recovered from COVID-19 were included in the dataset. The repertoires were released in a freely available public database intended as a resource for research on the immune response to SARS-CoV-2. Samples were obtained from the ongoing ImmuneRACE study (first 160 participants) and from 1,254 subjects provided by 6 global collaborators. The sample metadata nearly always contained a de-identified subject ID, COVID-19 status, age in years and sex. HLA class I and class II types, where available, came from metadata supplied by the sample provider rather than from assay-based typing.

V is trimmed back by 6 bases and J by 2 bases, and the junction contains 7 bases that no gene match accounts for. CDR1 and CDR2, looked up from the germline V gene, are MDHEN and SYDVKM. The CDR3 covers 15 residues, taking in both the cysteine and the phenylalanine. CDR3 DNA is the only sequence kept; it has 45 bases, read in frame from the first base. What the authors observed across the whole study: How much clinical and demographic metadata was included differed by source and by participant, and the metadata was provided uncurated.

Each collaborating institution followed its own protocols to collect whole blood in K2EDTA tubes. For TCRbeta analysis, collaborators shipped samples as frozen whole blood, isolated PBMCs, or DNA extracted from either of those sample types. TCRbeta CDR3 regions were amplified from genomic DNA using the immunoSEQ Assay, a bias-controlled multiplex PCR. Under the source paper's analysis protocol: The number of nucleated cells in each sample was estimated from the amplification of reference gene primers within the assay. Sequence reads were collapsed and filtered to measure the absolute abundance of every unique TCRbeta CDR3 rearrangement. Productive Simpson clonality was computed per sample as the square root of Simpson's diversity index over productive rearrangements. As stored in TCRdb, this immuneACCESS dataset retains in-frame rearrangements with V and J assigned. A fraction of the clones does not appear; measured against another copy, unresolved V genes explain less than half of the discrepancy, and the remainder lacks a known reason. D and trimming were read from the DNA, whereas the V and J calls and clone size are those reported in that table. This sample comprises under 350,000 clones, 70% to 90% of them detected only once. More than 9.5% of the sample comes from the top ten.

On this clone: No antigen is known for it. No base quality values were provided; no much bigger clone lies one nucleotide off.

The rearranged segments are TRBV28 and TRBJ1-1; the central 9 bases match TRBD1. This sequence was found in a woman in her 70s with acute or convalescent COVID-19. Material: peripheral blood. The CDR3 amino acid sequence is: CASRVGGQGNTEAFF. Here is the DNA: TGTGCCAGCAGGGTGGGGGGACAGGGTAACACTGAAGCTTTCTTT. The CDR3 plus the reference TRBV28 and TRBJ1-1 genes for the other parts give the full variable domain: DVKVTQSSRYLVKRTGEKVFLECVQDMDHENMFWYRQDPGLGLRLIYFSYDVKMKEKGDIPEGYSVSREKKERFSLILESASTNQTSMYLCASRVGGQGNTEAFFGQGTRLTVV.